A selection of T cell receptor beta chains follows, all from one sample in a study of blood T cell repertoires in COVID-19. Only in-frame clones appear in the TCRdb table, and some are missing; sequencing was by immunoSEQ multiplex PCR. The table shows under 30,000 clones, with roughly 88% occurring only once. Sequenced: peripheral blood. These receptors all stem from a woman older than 75 with active or convalescent COVID-19. Both conserved end residues are part of each CDR3. A D gene is named only where the DNA matches it firmly. Rows may omit the clone size; those that give it use once, few, many or a size class.

v_gene,len,abundance,j_gene,d_gene,CDR3nt,CDR3aa
TRBV11-2,14,NA,TRBJ2-2,NA,TGTGCCAGCAGCTACGGGGTCTACACCGGGGAGCTGTTTTTT,CASSYGVYTGELFF
TRBV5-1,13,NA,TRBJ1-2,TRBD1,TGCGCCAGCAGCTCACAGGGGGACTATGGCTACACCTTC,CASSSQGDYGYTF
TRBV6-5,14,NA,TRBJ2-7,NA,TGTGCCAGCAGCCGCCTGAGGGCGTTAGACGAGCAGTACTTC,CASSRLRALDEQYF
TRBV12-1,16,NA,TRBJ2-3,NA,TGTGCCAGCAGCTGCGGGACTAGCGGGAACACAGATACGCAGTATTTT,CASSCGTSGNTDTQYF
TRBV29-1,17,NA,TRBJ1-5,TRBD1,TGCAGCGTCGATGACAGGGGAGGGGGGATCCCCAATCAGCCCCAGCATTTT,CSVDDRGGGIPNQPQHF
TRBV6-5,13,NA,TRBJ1-5,NA,TGTGCCAGCAGTTCATCCCCAGTTCAGCCCCAGCATTTT,CASSSSPVQPQHF
TRBV2,15,NA,TRBJ1-4,NA,TGTGCCAGCAGTGAATTACGGGTCGCTAGGGAAAAACTGTTTTTT,CASSELRVAREKLFF
TRBV6-2/TRBV6-3,14,NA,TRBJ1-5,TRBD1,TGTGCCAGCAGCAACACAGGGGGTGGACAGCCCCAGCATTTT,CASSNTGGGQPQHF
TRBV27,16,NA,TRBJ2-1,TRBD1,TGTGCCAGCAGTGCTGACAGGGGGAAGTCCTACAATGAGCAGTTCTTC,CASSADRGKSYNEQFF
TRBV9,17,once,TRBJ2-3,TRBD2,TGTGCCAGCAGCGTAGTTGGCGGGACTAGCGGCACAGATACGCAGTATTTT,CASSVVGGTSGTDTQYF
TRBV11-3,15,NA,TRBJ2-1,TRBD2,TGTGCCAGCAGCTTAAATAGCGGGACCTACAATGAGCAGTTCTTC,CASSLNSGTYNEQFF
TRBV7-3,14,NA,TRBJ1-1,TRBD1,TGTGCCAGCAGCTCTAACCCGGGACAGGGATATGCTTTCTTT,CASSSNPGQGYAFF
TRBV6-2/TRBV6-3,14,NA,TRBJ2-3,TRBD1,TGTGCCAGCAGTTACGGGACAGGAGTGGATACGCAGTATTTT,CASSYGTGVDTQYF
TRBV11-2,17,NA,TRBJ1-1,NA,TGTGCCAGCAGCTTTGAGGGGGTTCTCAGAACGAACACTGAAGCTTTCTTT,CASSFEGVLRTNTEAFF
TRBV12-3/TRBV12-4,12,NA,TRBJ1-6,NA,TGTGCCAGCAGACAACAAATCTCACCCCTCCACTTT,CASRQQISPLHF
TRBV27,15,NA,TRBJ2-1,TRBD2,TGTGCCAGCAGTTTTGGCGGGGGGTCCTACAATGAGCAGTTCTTC,CASSFGGGSYNEQFF
TRBV25-1,14,NA,TRBJ1-1,TRBD1,TGTGCCAGCATAGGACAGGGGGCGAACACTGAAGCTTTCTTT,CASIGQGANTEAFF
TRBV6-6,14,few,TRBJ1-3,NA,TGTGCCAGCAGCCCCGACATGAAGGGAAACACCATATATTTT,CASSPDMKGNTIYF
TRBV19,17,NA,TRBJ1-1,NA,TGTGCCAGTACCTCTCCCGGTCGGGGTCTTATGAACACTGAAGCTTTCTTT,CASTSPGRGLMNTEAFF
TRBV5-6,14,NA,TRBJ2-7,NA,TGTGCCAGCAGCCCAGACAGAACGGCCTACGAGCAGTACTTC,CASSPDRTAYEQYF
TRBV7-2,17,NA,TRBJ1-3,NA,TGTGCCAGCAGCCTGCAGGGCGGGACGTTTTCTGGAAACACCATATATTTT,CASSLQGGTFSGNTIYF
TRBV7-2,15,few,TRBJ2-3,TRBD2,TGTGCCAGCAGCTTATCAGCGGGGGGACGAGATACGCAGTATTTT,CASSLSAGGRDTQYF
TRBV6-6,15,NA,TRBJ2-7,TRBD1,TGTGCCAGCAGTAACCGGGACAGGGATAACTACGAGCAGTACTTC,CASSNRDRDNYEQYF
TRBV2,16,NA,TRBJ1-2,TRBD1,TGTGCCAGCAGTTTGGAATGGACAGGGGGCAAGTATGGCTACACCTTC,CASSLEWTGGKYGYTF
TRBV24-1,16,NA,TRBJ2-5,TRBD2,TGTGCCACCAGTGGGACTAGCGGGGGGGTCCAAGAGACCCAGTACTTC,CATSGTSGGVQETQYF
TRBV20-1,13,NA,TRBJ1-3,TRBD1,TGCAGTGCTAATGACAGGGATCTAAACACCATATATTTT,CSANDRDLNTIYF
TRBV19,17,NA,TRBJ1-6,NA,TGTGCCAGTAGTATCGGGCCGACAGATCCTTTTAATTCACCCCTCCACTTT,CASSIGPTDPFNSPLHF
TRBV29-1,17,NA,TRBJ1-2,TRBD1,TGCAGCGTTTTAAACCATGGGACAGGGAAGACTAACTATGGCTACACCTTC,CSVLNHGTGKTNYGYTF
TRBV14,17,NA,TRBJ2-1,TRBD2,TGTGCCAGCAGCCAAGAGGGGCGGCTAGCGGGGTACAATGAGCAGTTCTTC,CASSQEGRLAGYNEQFF
TRBV19,15,NA,TRBJ2-1,NA,TGTGCTAGTAAGATCAGGTGGGAGACCCCCCATGAGCAGTTCTTC,CASKIRWETPHEQFF
TRBV25-1,13,NA,TRBJ1-5,TRBD1,TGTGCCAGCAGTGGACAGGGCCATCAGCCCCAGCATTTT,CASSGQGHQPQHF
TRBV7-9,13,NA,TRBJ2-7,NA,TGTGCCAGCAGATGGGGAGGAAACTACGAGCAGTACTTC,CASRWGGNYEQYF
TRBV4-1,17,NA,TRBJ2-6,NA,TGCGCCAGCAGCCAGAGTCCAGGCGGGGAAGGGGCCAACGTCCTGACTTTC,CASSQSPGGEGANVLTF
TRBV28,18,NA,TRBJ2-5,TRBD1,TGTGCCAGCAGCCCGATGGGTTTGGGACAGGGTAGTGAAGAGACCCAGTACTTC,CASSPMGLGQGSEETQYF
TRBV24-1,16,NA,TRBJ1-2,TRBD1,TGTGCCACCAGTGGCGCGATCGGGACAGGGAGGGGCGGCTACACCTTC,CATSGAIGTGRGGYTF
TRBV11-3,12,NA,TRBJ1-2,NA,TGTGCCAGCAGCTCAAGACGGGATGGCTACACCTTC,CASSSRRDGYTF
TRBV27,17,NA,TRBJ2-6,TRBD2,TGTGCCAGCAGTTTATGGGGGGGTGGAGCTGGGGCCAACGTCCTGACTTTC,CASSLWGGGAGANVLTF
TRBV11-1,14,NA,TRBJ2-7,TRBD1,TGTGCCAGCAGCTTTGGACAGGACACCTACGAGCAGTACTTC,CASSFGQDTYEQYF
TRBV28,15,NA,TRBJ1-2,TRBD1,TGTGCCAGCAGTTTAATCGGGGGCCAGGGGGGTGGCTACACCTTC,CASSLIGGQGGGYTF
TRBV30,17,NA,TRBJ2-4,TRBD1,TGTGCCTGGAAGGGCCCCCTCCGACAGGGGGACGAAAACATTCAGTACTTC,CAWKGPLRQGDENIQYF
TRBV7-2,13,once,TRBJ1-1,NA,TGTGCCAGCAGCTCCTCGGGGTACACTGAAGCTTTCTTT,CASSSSGYTEAFF
TRBV19,20,NA,TRBJ2-1,NA,TGTGCCAGTAGTATATTTTCTCTGGGCGTGCGGCAACAGGGTTCCAATGAGCAGTTCTTC,CASSIFSLGVRQQGSNEQFF
TRBV28,15,NA,TRBJ1-1,TRBD1,TGTGCCAGCAGTCACAGGGGGCCCAGGGGCACTGAAGCTTTCTTT,CASSHRGPRGTEAFF
TRBV14,16,NA,TRBJ2-3,NA,TGTGCCAGCAGCCCGCGAACTTACGCTAACACAGATACGCAGTATTTT,CASSPRTYANTDTQYF
TRBV4-2,17,once,TRBJ2-2,TRBD2,TGTGCCAGCAGCCCCACTAGCGGGAGTGTATCTATGGGGGAGCTGTTTTTT,CASSPTSGSVSMGELFF
TRBV5-6,15,NA,TRBJ2-7,NA,TGTGCCAGCAGCTTGACCGGGACATCTTCCCACGAGCAGTACTTC,CASSLTGTSSHEQYF
TRBV7-9,15,once,TRBJ2-7,TRBD1,TGTGCCAGCAGCTCGAGGACAGGGAACTCCTACGAGCAGTACTTC,CASSSRTGNSYEQYF
TRBV27,15,NA,TRBJ1-5,TRBD1,TGTGCCAGCAGGCAGGGGGTCATAAGCAATCAGCCCCAGCATTTT,CASRQGVISNQPQHF
TRBV28,14,NA,TRBJ2-1,NA,TGTGCCAGCAGTTTAATCCAAAACTACAATGAGCAGTTCTTC,CASSLIQNYNEQFF
TRBV29-1,15,NA,TRBJ2-5,TRBD1,TGCAGCGTGTGGAGACAGGGGCGAAATAAAGAGACCCAGTACTTC,CSVWRQGRNKETQYF
TRBV7-8,17,NA,TRBJ2-1,NA,TGTGCCAGCAGCTTAGTCGGGGGGCAAAAGTCCTACAATGAGCAGTTCTTC,CASSLVGGQKSYNEQFF